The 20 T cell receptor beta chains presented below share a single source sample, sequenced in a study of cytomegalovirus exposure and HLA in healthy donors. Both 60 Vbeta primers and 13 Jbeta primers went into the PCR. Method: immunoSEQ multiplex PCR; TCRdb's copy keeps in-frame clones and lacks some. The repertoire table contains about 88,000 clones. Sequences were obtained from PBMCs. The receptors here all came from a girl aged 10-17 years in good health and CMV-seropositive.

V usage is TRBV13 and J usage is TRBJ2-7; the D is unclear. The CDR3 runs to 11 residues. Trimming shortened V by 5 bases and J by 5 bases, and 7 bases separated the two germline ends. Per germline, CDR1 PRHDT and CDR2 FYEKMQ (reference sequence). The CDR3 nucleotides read TGTGCCAGCAGCCTCGCAGACGAGCAGTACTTC. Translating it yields CASSLADEQYF. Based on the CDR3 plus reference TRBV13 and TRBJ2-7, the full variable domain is AAGVIQSPRHLIKEKRETATLKCYPIPRHDTVYWYQQGPGQDPQFLISFYEKMQSDKGSIPDRFSAQQFSDYHSELNMSSLELGDSALYFCASSLADEQYFGPGTRLTVT.

CDR3 nucleotides: TGCGCCAGCAGCCAATTCATTTACTATGAGGCTTTCTTT. Amino acids: CASSQFIYYEAFF. V and J are TRBV4-3 and TRBJ1-1; D is undetermined. V lost 2 bases and J lost 11, with 15 bases in between. The length of the CDR3 is 13 residues. Germline V gene sequence: CDR1 LGHNA, CDR2 YSLEER.

CDR3 sequence (DNA): TGTGCCAGCTCACCCGAGACAGGGGTAACATCTTACGAGCAGTACTTC. Residues: CASSPETGVTSYEQYF. The V and J genes are TRBV18 and TRBJ2-7; TRBD1 matches 8 bases. The V segment lost 3 bases and the J segment 4 bases; nucleotides outside the gene matches: 11. The CDR3 contains 16 residues. Germline CDR1 reads KGHSH; CDR2 reads LQKENI.

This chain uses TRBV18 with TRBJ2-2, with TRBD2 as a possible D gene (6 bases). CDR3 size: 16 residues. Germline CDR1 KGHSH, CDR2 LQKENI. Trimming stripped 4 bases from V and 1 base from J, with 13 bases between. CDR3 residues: CASSLNGRLNTGELFF. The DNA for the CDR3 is TGTGCCAGCTCACTTAACGGGAGATTGAACACCGGGGAGCTGTTTTTT.

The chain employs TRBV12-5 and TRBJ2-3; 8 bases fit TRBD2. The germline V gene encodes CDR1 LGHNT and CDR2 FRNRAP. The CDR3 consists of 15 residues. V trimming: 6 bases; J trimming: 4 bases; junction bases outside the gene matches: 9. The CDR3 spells CASGPGGGQADTQYF. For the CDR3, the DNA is TGTGCTAGTGGCCCTGGCGGGGGGCAAGCAGATACGCAGTATTTT.

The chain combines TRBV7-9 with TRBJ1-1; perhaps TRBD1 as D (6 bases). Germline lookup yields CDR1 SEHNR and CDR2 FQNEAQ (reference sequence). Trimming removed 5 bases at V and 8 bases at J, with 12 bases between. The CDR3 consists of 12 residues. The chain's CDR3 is CASSHAGAEAFF. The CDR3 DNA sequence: TGTGCCAGCAGCCACGCGGGGGCAGAAGCTTTCTTT.

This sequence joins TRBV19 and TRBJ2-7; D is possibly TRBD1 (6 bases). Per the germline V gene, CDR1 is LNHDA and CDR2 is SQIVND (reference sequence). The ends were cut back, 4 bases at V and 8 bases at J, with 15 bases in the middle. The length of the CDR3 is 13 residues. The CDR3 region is CASSKGQGDQQYF. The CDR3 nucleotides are TGTGCCAGTAGTAAGGGACAAGGCGACCAGCAGTACTTC.

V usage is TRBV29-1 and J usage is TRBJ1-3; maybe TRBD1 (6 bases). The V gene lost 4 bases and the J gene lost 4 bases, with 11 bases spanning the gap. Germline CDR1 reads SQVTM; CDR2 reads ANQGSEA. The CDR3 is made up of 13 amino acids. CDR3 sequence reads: CSVVGQGGNTIYF. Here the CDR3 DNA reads TGCAGCGTTGTTGGTCAGGGGGGAAACACCATATATTTT.

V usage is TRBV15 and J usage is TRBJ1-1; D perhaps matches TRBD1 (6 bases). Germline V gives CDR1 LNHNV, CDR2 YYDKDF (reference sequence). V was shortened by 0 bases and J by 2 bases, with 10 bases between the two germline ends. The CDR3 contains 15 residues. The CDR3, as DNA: TGTGCCACCAGCAGAGACCTACAGGGAAACACTGAAGCTTTCTTT. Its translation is CATSRDLQGNTEAFF. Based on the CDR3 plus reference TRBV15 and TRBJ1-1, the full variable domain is DAMVIQNPRYQVTQFGKPVTLSCSQTLNHNVMYWYQQKSSQAPKLLFHYYDKDFNNEADTPDNFQSRRPNTSFCFLDIRSPGLGDTAMYLCATSRDLQGNTEAFFGQGTRLTVV.

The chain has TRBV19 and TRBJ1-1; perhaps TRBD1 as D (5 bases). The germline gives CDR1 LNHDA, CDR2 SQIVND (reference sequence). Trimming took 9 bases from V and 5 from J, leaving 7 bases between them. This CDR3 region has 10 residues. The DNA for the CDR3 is TGTGCCAGCGGGGGGACTGAAGCTTTCTTT. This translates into CASGGTEAFF.

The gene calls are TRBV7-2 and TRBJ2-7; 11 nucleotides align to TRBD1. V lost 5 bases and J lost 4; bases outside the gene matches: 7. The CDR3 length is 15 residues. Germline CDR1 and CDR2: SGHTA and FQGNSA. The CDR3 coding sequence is TGTGCCAGCAGCGCCTCACGGGACAGGGGGTACGAGCAGTACTTC. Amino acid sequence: CASSASRDRGYEQYF.

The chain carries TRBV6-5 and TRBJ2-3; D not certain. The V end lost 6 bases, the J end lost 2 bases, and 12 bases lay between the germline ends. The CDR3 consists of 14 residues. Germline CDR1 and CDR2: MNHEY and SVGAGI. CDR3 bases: TGTGCCAGCAGGCCCAGGATATACACAGATACGCAGTATTTT. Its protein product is CASRPRIYTDTQYF.

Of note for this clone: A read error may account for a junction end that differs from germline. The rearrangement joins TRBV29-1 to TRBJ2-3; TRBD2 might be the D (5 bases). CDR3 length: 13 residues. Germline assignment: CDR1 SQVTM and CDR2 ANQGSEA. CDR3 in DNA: TGCAGCGAACAAACCGCTAGCACAGATAAGCAGTATTTT. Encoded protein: CSEQTASTDKQYF.

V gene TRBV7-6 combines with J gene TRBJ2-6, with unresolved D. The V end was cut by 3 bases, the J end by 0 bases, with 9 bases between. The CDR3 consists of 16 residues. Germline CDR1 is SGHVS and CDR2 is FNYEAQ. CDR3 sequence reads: CASSFPLVSGANVLTF. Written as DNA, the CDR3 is TGTGCCAGCAGCTTTCCTCTTGTCTCTGGGGCCAACGTCCTGACTTTC.

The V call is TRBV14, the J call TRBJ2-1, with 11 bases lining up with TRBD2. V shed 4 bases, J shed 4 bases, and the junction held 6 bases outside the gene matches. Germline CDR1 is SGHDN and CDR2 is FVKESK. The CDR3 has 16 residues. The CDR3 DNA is TGTGCCAGCAGCCCCCAACTAGCGGGGGATTACAATGAGCAGTTCTTC. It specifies CASSPQLAGDYNEQFF.

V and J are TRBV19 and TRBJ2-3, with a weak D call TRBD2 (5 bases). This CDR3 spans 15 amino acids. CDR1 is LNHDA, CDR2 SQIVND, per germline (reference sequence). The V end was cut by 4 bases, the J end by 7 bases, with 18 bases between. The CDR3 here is CASSNPRTGSNTQYF. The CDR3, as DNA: TGTGCCAGTAGTAATCCCCGAACGGGATCTAATACGCAGTATTTT.

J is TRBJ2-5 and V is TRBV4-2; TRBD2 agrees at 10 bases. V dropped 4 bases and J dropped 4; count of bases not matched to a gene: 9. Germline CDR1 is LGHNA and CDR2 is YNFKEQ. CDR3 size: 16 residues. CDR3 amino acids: CASSPAIAGGRETQYF. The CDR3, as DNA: TGTGCCAGCAGCCCGGCGATAGCGGGGGGCCGAGAGACCCAGTACTTC.

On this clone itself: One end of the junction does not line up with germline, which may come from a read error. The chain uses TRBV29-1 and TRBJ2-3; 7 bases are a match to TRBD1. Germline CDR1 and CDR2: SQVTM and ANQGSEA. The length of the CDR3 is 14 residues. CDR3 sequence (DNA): TGCAGCGTTGAGGGGGTTTCGGGGACAGATAAGCAGTATTTT. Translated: CSVEGVSGTDKQYF.

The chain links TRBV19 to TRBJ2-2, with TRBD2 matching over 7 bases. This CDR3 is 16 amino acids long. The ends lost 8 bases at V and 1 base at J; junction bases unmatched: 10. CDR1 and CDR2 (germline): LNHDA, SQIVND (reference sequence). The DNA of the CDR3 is TGTGCCAGTGGGGGACGAGCGGGGAGGAACACCGGGGAGCTGTTTTTT. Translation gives CASGGRAGRNTGELFF.

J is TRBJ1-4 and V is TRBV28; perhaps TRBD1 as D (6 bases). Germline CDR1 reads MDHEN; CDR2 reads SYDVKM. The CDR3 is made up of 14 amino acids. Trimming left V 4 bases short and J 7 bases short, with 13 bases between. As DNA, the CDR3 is TGTGCCAGCAGTTGGACAGACAGGCGTGAAAAACTGTTTTTT. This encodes CASSWTDRREKLFF.